This TCR beta chain emerged from a study of shared clonotypes between healthy human individuals. V was shortened by 6 bases and J by 10 bases, with 13 bases between the two germline ends. In germline, CDR1 is SQVTM, CDR2 ANQGSEA. This CDR3 is 11 amino acids long. Assay used: immunoSEQ multiplex PCR; TCRdb lists only in-frame clones, some missing. The sample has about 2.4 million clones, 90% to 95% seen once. This receptor was identified in a young man in good health. Some clones in this sample may be carry-over from other donors' samples. The chain links TRBV29-1 to TRBJ2-1, with a possible D match to TRBD1 (6 bases). Source material: naive CD4+ T cells from PBMCs. Subset noted: CD45RA+ positively selected. The CDR3 DNA follows: TGCAGCGTAGCCGAGGGGGACGAGCAGTTCTTC. Amino acids: CSVAEGDEQFF.